One sample yielded the 23 T cell receptor beta chains listed below, sequenced in a study of blood T cell repertoires in COVID-19. Assay: immunoSEQ multiplex PCR; the TCRdb copy retains only in-frame clones and omits some. The sample holds 200,000 to 250,000 clones; 82% are singletons and the top ten take about 3.3%. Sequenced sample: PBMCs or T cells enriched from blood (not recorded which). These receptor sequences come from a woman aged 60-75 years who had recovered from COVID-19.

The chain has TRBV6-2 or TRBV6-3 and TRBJ1-3; D not resolved. Germline V gene data show CDR1 as MNHEY and CDR2 as SVGEGT. Between the trimmed V and J ends, which lost 4 bases and 0 bases, there was a span of 13 bases. CDR3 length equals 16 residues. CDR3 residues: CASSFLRLRSGNTIYF. In DNA, the CDR3 is TGTGCCAGCAGTTTCCTCAGGCTACGCTCTGGAAACACCATATATTTT.

This clone was detected only once. The rearrangement joins TRBV15 to TRBJ2-1; the D gene is possibly TRBD1 (7 bases). The ends were cut back, 5 bases at V and 4 bases at J, with 18 bases in the middle. The CDR3 extends over 16 amino acids. CDR1 and CDR2 from the germline V gene are LNHNV and YYDKDF (reference sequence). CDR3 DNA sequence: TGTGCCACCAGCGGATTGGCGGGACAGATATACAATGAGCAGTTCTTC. Its protein product is CATSGLAGQIYNEQFF. The full variable domain, its missing parts supplied by reference TRBV15 and TRBJ2-1, is DAMVIQNPRYQVTQFGKPVTLSCSQTLNHNVMYWYQQKSSQAPKLLFHYYDKDFNNEADTPDNFQSRRPNTSFCFLDIRSPGLGDTAMYLCATSGLAGQIYNEQFFGPGTRLTVL.

The rearrangement uses TRBV6-5 and TRBJ1-6; unclear D gene. Trimming took off 6 bases at V and 0 bases at J, with 6 bases between the two ends. The CDR3 extends over 14 amino acids. From germline, CDR1 is MNHEY and CDR2 SVGAGI. CDR3 region: CASRKSSYNSPLHF. Here the CDR3 DNA reads TGTGCCAGCAGGAAGAGCTCCTATAATTCACCCCTCCACTTT.

J is TRBJ2-5 and V is TRBV13, with 11 positions matching TRBD1. Germline V lookup: CDR1 PRHDT, CDR2 FYEKMQ (reference sequence). Trimming removed 5 bases from V and 2 bases from J; junction bases left unmatched: 4. The CDR3 spans 15 residues. CDR3 region: CASSVGTGGQETQYF. CDR3 coding DNA: TGTGCCAGCAGCGTCGGGACAGGGGGGCAAGAGACCCAGTACTTC.

The CDR3 is CSASLRGKSSYEQYF. The CDR3 nucleotides read TGCAGCGCTTCGTTAAGGGGGAAGAGCTCCTACGAGCAGTACTTC. The genes are TRBV29-1 and TRBJ2-7; possible D gene TRBD1, 6 bases. CDR1 SQVTM and CDR2 ANQGSEA come from the germline V gene. V was shortened by 7 bases and J by 0 bases, with 19 bases between the two germline ends. The CDR3 extends over 15 amino acids.

The chain carries TRBV6-1 and TRBJ1-5, with a possible D match to TRBD1 (5 bases). This CDR3 is built from 14 residues. Trimming shortened V by 2 bases and J by 7 bases, and 12 bases separated the two germline ends. The germline CDR1 and CDR2 sequences are MNHNS and SASEGT. The CDR3 protein is CASSEPGLGQPQHF. CDR3 nucleotide sequence: TGTGCCAGCAGTGAACCAGGGCTGGGACAGCCCCAGCATTTT.

The chain combines TRBV13 with TRBJ2-2; a weak D match, TRBD1 (5 bases). This CDR3 is built from 13 residues. Trimming stripped 3 bases from V and 6 bases from J, with 8 bases between. Germline V lookup: CDR1 PRHDT, CDR2 FYEKMQ (reference sequence). CDR3 DNA: TGTGCCAGCAGCTTCAGGGTGGCCGGGGAGCTGTTTTTT. Residues: CASSFRVAGELFF.

The chain links TRBV10-3 to TRBJ2-7, with TRBD2 matching over 9 bases. After removal of 2 bases from V and 3 bases from J, the junction contained 5 bases not matched to a gene. Germline V gene data show CDR1 as ENHRY and CDR2 as SYGVKD. This CDR3 has 15 residues. The CDR3: CAISEGGSGGYEQYF. The CDR3 nucleotides read TGTGCCATCAGTGAGGGAGGTAGCGGGGGCTACGAGCAGTACTTC.

This clone was counted once. Written as DNA, the CDR3 is TGCGCCAGCAGCTTGTCGCAGGGGGGTCCCGGACCCCTCCACTTT. Its translation is CASSLSQGGPGPLHF. This chain connects TRBV5-1 to TRBJ1-6; 7 nucleotides align to TRBD1. The ends lost 1 base at V and 12 bases at J; junction bases unmatched: 10. The CDR3 sequence is 15 residues long. Per the germline V gene, CDR1 is SGHRS and CDR2 is YFSETQ.

CDR3 sequence reads: CASSAGQGNQPQHF. The CDR3 coding sequence is TGTGCCAGCAGCGCGGGACAGGGCAATCAGCCCCAGCATTTT. This chain uses TRBV9 with TRBJ1-5, with 8 bases aligning to TRBD1. Germline V gene sequence: CDR1 SGDLS, CDR2 YYNGEE. V lost 3 bases, J lost 2 bases, and 1 base stayed unmatched. The CDR3 has 14 amino acids. The full variable domain, with the rest looked up from reference TRBV9 and TRBJ1-5, is DSGVTQTPKHLITATGQRVTLRCSPRSGDLSVYWYQQSLDQGLQFLIQYYNGEERAKGNILERFSAQQFPDLHSELNLSSLELGDSALYFCASSAGQGNQPQHFGDGTRLSIL.

V and J are TRBV5-1 and TRBJ2-7; 9 nucleotides align to TRBD1. The V gene end was trimmed by 0 bases and the J gene end by 6 bases; junction bases not matched to a gene: 7. Germline V gene lookup returns CDR1 SGHRS and CDR2 YFSETQ. CDR3 length: 15 residues. CDR3 sequence reads: CASSLVPGQGSEQYF. CDR3 nucleotide sequence: TGCGCCAGCAGCTTGGTTCCCGGACAGGGGAGCGAGCAGTACTTC.

This sequence joins TRBV27 and TRBJ1-3; no firm D call. This CDR3 comprises 16 residues. The V and J ends lost 5 bases and 2 bases respectively, with 16 bases between them. Germline V CDR1 and CDR2: MNHEY, SMNVEV (reference sequence). The CDR3 loop is CASSPSGIPTGNTIYF. Written as DNA, the CDR3 is TGTGCCAGCAGTCCTAGCGGGATTCCCACTGGAAACACCATATATTTT.

V and J are TRBV7-2 and TRBJ2-5; D possibly corresponds to TRBD2 (6 bases). This CDR3 has 16 residues. In germline, CDR1 is SGHTA, CDR2 FQGNSA. The V end was cut by 2 bases, the J end by 5 bases, with 18 bases between. CDR3 region: CASSLNGRGLGETQYF. The CDR3 nucleotides are TGTGCCAGCAGCTTAAACGGGAGAGGGCTGGGGGAGACCCAGTACTTC.

The CDR3 region has the DNA TGTGCCAGCAGCTTCGACCTGGAGACAGGCCTTAACTATGGCTACACCTTC. This codes for CASSFDLETGLNYGYTF. V and J are TRBV11-2 and TRBJ1-2; D is perhaps TRBD1 (6 bases). V was pared by 3 bases and J by 1 base, with 18 bases between. The CDR3 is 17 amino acids. Germline-derived CDR1 and CDR2 are SGHAT and FQNNGV.

The chain joins TRBV14 to TRBJ2-2, with a possible D match to TRBD1 (6 bases). This CDR3 has 17 amino acids. Germline values: CDR1 SGHDN, CDR2 FVKESK. V was pared by 4 bases and J by 1 base, with 16 bases between. The CDR3: CASSPLDRYLNTGELFF. The CDR3, as DNA: TGTGCCAGCAGCCCCCTGGACAGATATTTGAACACCGGGGAGCTGTTTTTT.

The chain links TRBV2 to TRBJ1-2; tentative D call: TRBD1 (5 bases). V was clipped by 5 bases and J by 2 bases, with 15 bases between them. In germline, CDR1 is SNHLY, CDR2 FYNNEI. The CDR3 covers 15 residues. In DNA, the CDR3 is TGTGCCAGCAGTACTCAGGGATTCCAAAACTATGGCTACACCTTC. This translates into CASSTQGFQNYGYTF. Full variable domain (rest looked up from reference TRBV2 and TRBJ1-2): EPEVTQTPSHQVTQMGQEVILRCVPISNHLYFYWYRQILGQKVEFLVSFYNNEISEKSEIFDDQFSVERPDGSNFTLKIRSTKLEDSAMYFCASSTQGFQNYGYTFGSGTRLTVV.

The chain has TRBV7-9 and TRBJ2-1; D remains unclear. The V gene lost 2 bases and the J gene lost 8 bases, with 10 bases spanning the gap. CDR1 is SEHNR and CDR2 is FQNEAQ in the germline V gene (reference sequence). The CDR3 totals 13 residues. The CDR3 is CASSLILPDEQFF. The CDR3 nucleotides read TGTGCCAGCAGCTTAATCCTCCCAGATGAGCAGTTCTTC. Drawing the rest from reference TRBV7-9 and TRBJ2-1, the complete variable domain is DTGVSQNPRHKITKRGQNVTFRCDPISEHNRLYWYRQTLGQGPEFLTYFQNEAQLEKSRLLSDRFSAERPKGSFSTLEIQRTEQGDSAMYLCASSLILPDEQFFGPGTRLTVL.

This rearrangement joins TRBV5-8 to TRBJ2-3, with TRBD1 matching over 10 bases. Trimming took 4 bases from V and 3 from J; bases not matched to a gene: 8. Germline CDR1 is SGHTS and CDR2 is YDEGEE. The CDR3 covers 16 residues. The CDR3 coding sequence is TGTGCCAGCAGCACGCGACAGGGGGCTTTAACAGATACGCAGTATTTT. This gives the protein CASSTRQGALTDTQYF.

The V call is TRBV19, the J call TRBJ1-3, with TRBD1 identical over 8 bases. The CDR3 runs to 15 residues. Germline CDR1 is LNHDA and CDR2 is SQIVND (reference sequence). V was clipped by 6 bases and J by 1 base; unmatched bases: 5. In nucleotides, the CDR3 is TGTGCCAGTAGCCCGGACAGGGAATCTGGAAACACCATATATTTT. It translates to CASSPDRESGNTIYF. The whole variable domain, remainder taken from reference TRBV19 and TRBJ1-3, is DGGITQSPKYLFRKEGQNVTLSCEQNLNHDAMYWYRQDPGQGLRLIYYSQIVNDFQKGDIAEGYSVSREKKESFPLTVTSAQKNPTAFYLCASSPDRESGNTIYFGEGSWLTVV.

The chain couples TRBV16 to TRBJ1-2, with 7 bases identical to TRBD1. J was trimmed by 8 bases and V by 4 bases; bases with no gene match: 7. The length of the CDR3 is 13 residues. Germline loops: CDR1 KGHSY, CDR2 FQNENV. CDR3 region: CASSRDREGGYTF. In DNA form, the CDR3 reads TGTGCCAGCAGCCGAGACAGGGAAGGGGGCTACACCTTC.

The chain employs TRBV5-1 and TRBJ1-2; possible D gene TRBD1, 5 bases. Germline V lookup: CDR1 SGHRS, CDR2 YFSETQ. This CDR3 spans 14 amino acids. V was cut by 1 base and J by 6 bases, with 13 bases left in between. CDR3 nucleotides: TGCGCCAGCAGCTTGCAAGGGGAATTAGATGGCTACACCTTC. As protein: CASSLQGELDGYTF.

This rearrangement joins TRBV9 to TRBJ1-2, with 7 positions matching TRBD1. The CDR3 is made up of 16 amino acids. Per germline, CDR1 SGDLS and CDR2 YYNGEE. With 1 base clipped from V and 4 bases from J, the junction kept 10 bases outside the gene matches. Written as DNA, the CDR3 is TGTGCCAGCAGCGTAAGTTCAGGACAGGCCCTCTATGGCTACACCTTC. The encoded protein is CASSVSSGQALYGYTF.

The chain is built from TRBV5-4 and TRBJ2-7; D is perhaps TRBD1 (6 bases). Germline assignment: CDR1 SGHNT and CDR2 YYREEE (reference sequence). With 0 bases removed from V and 3 bases from J, the gap between germline ends came to 10 bases. CDR3 length equals 14 residues. The CDR3 region is CASSLEQGFYEQYF. CDR3 sequence (DNA): TGTGCCAGCAGCTTGGAACAGGGATTCTACGAGCAGTACTTC.